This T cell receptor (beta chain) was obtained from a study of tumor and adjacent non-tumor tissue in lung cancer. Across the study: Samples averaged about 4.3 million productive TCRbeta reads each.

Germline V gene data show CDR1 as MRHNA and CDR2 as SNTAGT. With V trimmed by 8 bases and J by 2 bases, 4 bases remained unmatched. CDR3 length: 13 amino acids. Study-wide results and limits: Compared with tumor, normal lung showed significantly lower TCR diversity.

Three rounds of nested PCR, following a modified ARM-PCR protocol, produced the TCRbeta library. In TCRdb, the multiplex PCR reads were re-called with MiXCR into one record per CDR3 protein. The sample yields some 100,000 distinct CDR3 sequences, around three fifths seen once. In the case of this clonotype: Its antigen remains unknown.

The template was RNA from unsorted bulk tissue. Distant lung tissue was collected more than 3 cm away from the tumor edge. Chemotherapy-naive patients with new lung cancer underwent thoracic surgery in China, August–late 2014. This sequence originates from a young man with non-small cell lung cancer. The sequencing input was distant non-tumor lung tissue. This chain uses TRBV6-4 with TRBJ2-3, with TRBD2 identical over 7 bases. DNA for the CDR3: TGTGCCAGCTGCGCGGGGGACACAGATACGCAGTATTTT. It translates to CASCAGDTDTQYF.